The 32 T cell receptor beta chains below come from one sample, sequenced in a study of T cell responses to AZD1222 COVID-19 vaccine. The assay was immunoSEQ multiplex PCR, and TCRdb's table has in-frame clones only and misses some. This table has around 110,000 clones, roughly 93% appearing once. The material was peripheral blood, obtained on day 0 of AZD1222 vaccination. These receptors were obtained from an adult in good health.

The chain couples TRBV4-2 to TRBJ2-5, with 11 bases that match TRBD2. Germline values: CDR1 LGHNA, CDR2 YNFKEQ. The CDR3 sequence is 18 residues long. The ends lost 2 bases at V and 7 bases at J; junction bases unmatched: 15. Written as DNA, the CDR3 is TGTGCCAGCAGCCAACCGGGACTAGCGGCAGGGGGGTTTGGGACCCAGTACTTC. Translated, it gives CASSQPGLAAGGFGTQYF.

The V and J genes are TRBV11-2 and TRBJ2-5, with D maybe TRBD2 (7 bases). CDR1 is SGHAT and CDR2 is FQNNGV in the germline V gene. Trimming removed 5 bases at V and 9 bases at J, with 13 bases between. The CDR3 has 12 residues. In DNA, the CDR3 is TGTGCCAGCAGCCCGGGGGGCGAGGCCCAGTACTTC. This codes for CASSPGGEAQYF.

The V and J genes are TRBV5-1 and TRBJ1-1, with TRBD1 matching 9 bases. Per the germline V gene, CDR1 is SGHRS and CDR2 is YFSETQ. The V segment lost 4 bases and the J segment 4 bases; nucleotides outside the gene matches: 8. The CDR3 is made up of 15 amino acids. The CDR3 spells CASSVGQGFGTEAFF. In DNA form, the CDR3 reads TGCGCCAGCAGCGTGGGACAGGGTTTTGGCACTGAAGCTTTCTTT.

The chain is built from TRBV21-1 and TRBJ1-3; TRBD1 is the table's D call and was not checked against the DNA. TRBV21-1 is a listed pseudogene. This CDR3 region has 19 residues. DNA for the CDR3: TGTGCCAGCAGCAAAGACCCAGGTGACAGGTCTTGCTCTGGAAACACCATATATTTT. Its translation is CASSKDPGDRSCSGNTIYF.

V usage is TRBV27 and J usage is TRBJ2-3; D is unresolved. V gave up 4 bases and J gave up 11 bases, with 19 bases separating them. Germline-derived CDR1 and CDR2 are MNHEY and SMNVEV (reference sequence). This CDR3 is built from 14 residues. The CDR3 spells CASSSRLISHEQYF. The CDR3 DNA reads TGTGCCAGCAGTTCCAGACTTATATCACACGAGCAGTATTTT.

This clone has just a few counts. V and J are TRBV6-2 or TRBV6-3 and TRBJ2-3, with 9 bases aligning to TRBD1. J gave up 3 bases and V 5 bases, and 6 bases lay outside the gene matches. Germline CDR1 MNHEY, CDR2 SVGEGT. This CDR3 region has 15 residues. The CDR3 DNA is TGTGCCAGCAGTAGCGGACAGGGGTCGACAGATACGCAGTATTTT. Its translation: CASSSGQGSTDTQYF.

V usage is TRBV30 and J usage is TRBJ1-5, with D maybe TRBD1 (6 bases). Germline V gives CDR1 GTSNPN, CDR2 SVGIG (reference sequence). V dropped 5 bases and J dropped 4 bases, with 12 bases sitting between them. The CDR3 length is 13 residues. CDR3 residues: CAWPGQNNQPQHF. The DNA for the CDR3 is TGTGCCTGGCCGGGACAAAATAATCAGCCCCAGCATTTT.

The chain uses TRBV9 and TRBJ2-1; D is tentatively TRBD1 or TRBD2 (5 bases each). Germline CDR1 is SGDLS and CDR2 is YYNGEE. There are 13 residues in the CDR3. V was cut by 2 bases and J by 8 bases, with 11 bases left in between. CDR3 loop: CASSVWGSDEQFF. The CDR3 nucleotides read TGTGCCAGCAGCGTCTGGGGGAGCGATGAGCAGTTCTTC.

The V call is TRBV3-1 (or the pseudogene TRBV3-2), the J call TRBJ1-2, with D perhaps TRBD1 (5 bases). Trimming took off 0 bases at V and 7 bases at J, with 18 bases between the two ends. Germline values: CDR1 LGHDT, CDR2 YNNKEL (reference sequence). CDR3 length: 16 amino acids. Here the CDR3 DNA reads TGTGCCAGCAGCCAAGAACCCGGTGGGGGGGTCGGTGGCTACACCTTC. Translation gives CASSQEPGGGVGGYTF.

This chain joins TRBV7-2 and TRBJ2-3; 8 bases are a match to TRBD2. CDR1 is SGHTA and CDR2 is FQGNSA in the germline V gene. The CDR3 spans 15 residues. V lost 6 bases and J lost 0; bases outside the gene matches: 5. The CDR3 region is CASRLAGVSTDTQYF. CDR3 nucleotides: TGTGCCAGCAGGCTAGCGGGCGTGAGCACAGATACGCAGTATTTT.

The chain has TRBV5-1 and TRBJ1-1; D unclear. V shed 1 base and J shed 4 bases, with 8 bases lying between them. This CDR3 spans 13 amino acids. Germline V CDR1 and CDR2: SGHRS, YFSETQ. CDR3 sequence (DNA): TGCGCCAGCAGCTTGTGGGAGAGCACTGAAGCTTTCTTT. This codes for CASSLWESTEAFF.

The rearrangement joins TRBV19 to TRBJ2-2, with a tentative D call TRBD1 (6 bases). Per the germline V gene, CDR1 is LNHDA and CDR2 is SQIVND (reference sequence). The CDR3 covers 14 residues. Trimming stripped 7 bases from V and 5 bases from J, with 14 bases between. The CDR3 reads CASILSGVTGELFF. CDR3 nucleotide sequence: TGTGCCAGTATCTTGTCAGGGGTAACCGGGGAGCTGTTTTTT.

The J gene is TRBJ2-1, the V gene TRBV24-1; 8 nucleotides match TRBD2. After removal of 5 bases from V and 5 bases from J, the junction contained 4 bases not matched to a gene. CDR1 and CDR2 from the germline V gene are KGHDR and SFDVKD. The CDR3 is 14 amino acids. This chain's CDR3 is CATSVTSEDNEQFF. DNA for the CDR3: TGTGCCACCAGTGTGACTAGCGAAGACAATGAGCAGTTCTTC.

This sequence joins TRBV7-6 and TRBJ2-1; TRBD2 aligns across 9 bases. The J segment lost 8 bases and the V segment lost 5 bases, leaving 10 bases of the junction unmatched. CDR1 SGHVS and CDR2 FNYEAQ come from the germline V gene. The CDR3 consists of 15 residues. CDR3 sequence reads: CASSIGTSLGDEQFF. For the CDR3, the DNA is TGTGCCAGCAGCATCGGGACTAGCCTGGGGGATGAGCAGTTCTTC.

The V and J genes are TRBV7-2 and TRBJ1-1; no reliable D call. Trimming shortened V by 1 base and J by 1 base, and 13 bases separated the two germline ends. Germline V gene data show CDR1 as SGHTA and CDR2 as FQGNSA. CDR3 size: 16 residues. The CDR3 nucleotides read TGTGCCAGCAGCTTAGGAGCGTCGGGCTGGAACACTGAAGCTTTCTTT. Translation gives CASSLGASGWNTEAFF.

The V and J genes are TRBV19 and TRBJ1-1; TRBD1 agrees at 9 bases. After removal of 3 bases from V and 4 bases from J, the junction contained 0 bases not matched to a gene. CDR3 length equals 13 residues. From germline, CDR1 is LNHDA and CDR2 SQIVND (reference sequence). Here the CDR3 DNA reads TGTGCCAGTAGTATGACAGGGGGCACTGAAGCTTTCTTT. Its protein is CASSMTGGTEAFF.

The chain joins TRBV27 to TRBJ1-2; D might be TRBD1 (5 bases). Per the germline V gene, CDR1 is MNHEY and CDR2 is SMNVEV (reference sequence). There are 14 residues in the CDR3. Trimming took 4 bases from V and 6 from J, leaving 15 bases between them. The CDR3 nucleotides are TGTGCCAGCAGTTGGGCGGGGGGTTCAGATGGCTACACCTTC. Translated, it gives CASSWAGGSDGYTF.

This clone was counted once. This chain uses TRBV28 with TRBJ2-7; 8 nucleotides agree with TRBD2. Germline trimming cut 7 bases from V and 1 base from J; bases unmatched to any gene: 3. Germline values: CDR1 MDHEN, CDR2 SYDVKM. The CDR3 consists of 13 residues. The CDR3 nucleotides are TGTGCCAGCAATGCGGGAGGTTCCTACGAGCAGTACTTC. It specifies CASNAGGSYEQYF.

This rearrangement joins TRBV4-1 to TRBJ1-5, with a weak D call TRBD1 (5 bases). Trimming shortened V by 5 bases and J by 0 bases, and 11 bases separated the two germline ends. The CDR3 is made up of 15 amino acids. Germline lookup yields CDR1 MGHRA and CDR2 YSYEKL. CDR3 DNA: TGCGCCAGCAGCAGCCGACAGAATAGCAATCAGCCCCAGCATTTT. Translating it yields CASSSRQNSNQPQHF.

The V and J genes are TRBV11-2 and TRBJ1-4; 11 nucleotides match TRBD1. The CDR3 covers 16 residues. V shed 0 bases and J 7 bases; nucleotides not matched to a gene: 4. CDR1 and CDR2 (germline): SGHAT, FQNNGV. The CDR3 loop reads CASSLDPGQGAEKLFF. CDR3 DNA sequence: TGTGCCAGCAGCTTAGACCCCGGACAGGGGGCTGAAAAACTGTTTTTT. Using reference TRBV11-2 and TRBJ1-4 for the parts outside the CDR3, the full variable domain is EAGVAQSPRYKIIEKRQSVAFWCNPISGHATLYWYQQILGQGPKLLIQFQNNGVVDDSQLPKDRFSAERLKGVDSTLKIQPAKLEDSAVYLCASSLDPGQGAEKLFFGSGTQLSVL.

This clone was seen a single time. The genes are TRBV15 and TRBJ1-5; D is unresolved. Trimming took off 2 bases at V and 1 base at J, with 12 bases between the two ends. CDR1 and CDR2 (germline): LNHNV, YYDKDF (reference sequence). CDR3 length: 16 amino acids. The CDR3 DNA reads TGTGCCACCAGCAGAAGTTGGTCAGAGAGCAATCAGCCCCAGCATTTT. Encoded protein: CATSRSWSESNQPQHF. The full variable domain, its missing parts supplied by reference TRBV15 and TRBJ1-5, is DAMVIQNPRYQVTQFGKPVTLSCSQTLNHNVMYWYQQKSSQAPKLLFHYYDKDFNNEADTPDNFQSRRPNTSFCFLDIRSPGLGDTAMYLCATSRSWSESNQPQHFGDGTRLSIL.

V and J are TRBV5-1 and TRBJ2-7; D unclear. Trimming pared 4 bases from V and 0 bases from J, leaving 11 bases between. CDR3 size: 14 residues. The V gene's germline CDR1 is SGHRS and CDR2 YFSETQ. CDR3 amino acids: CASSPALSSYEQYF. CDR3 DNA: TGCGCCAGCAGCCCGGCTCTCAGCTCCTACGAGCAGTACTTC. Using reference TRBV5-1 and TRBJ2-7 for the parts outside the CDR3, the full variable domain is KAGVTQTPRYLIKTRGQQVTLSCSPISGHRSVSWYQQTPGQGLQFLFEYFSETQRNKGNFPGRFSGRQFSNSRSEMNVSTLELGDSALYLCASSPALSSYEQYFGPGTRLTVT.

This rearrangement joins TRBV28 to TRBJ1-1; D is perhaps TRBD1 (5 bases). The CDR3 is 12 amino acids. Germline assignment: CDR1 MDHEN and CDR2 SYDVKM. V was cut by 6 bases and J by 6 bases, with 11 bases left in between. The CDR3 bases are TGTGCCAGCAGATTGGGGCGATCTGAAGCTTTCTTT. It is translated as CASRLGRSEAFF.

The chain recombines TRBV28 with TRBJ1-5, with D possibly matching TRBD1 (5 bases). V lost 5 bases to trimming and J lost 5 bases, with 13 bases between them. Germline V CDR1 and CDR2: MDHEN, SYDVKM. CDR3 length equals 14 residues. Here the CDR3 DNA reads TGTGCCAGCAGTGAAACGGCAGGGTATCAGCCCCAGCATTTT. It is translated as CASSETAGYQPQHF.

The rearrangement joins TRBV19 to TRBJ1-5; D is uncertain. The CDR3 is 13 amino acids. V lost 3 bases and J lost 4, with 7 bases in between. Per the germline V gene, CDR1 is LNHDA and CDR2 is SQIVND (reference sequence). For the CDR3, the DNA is TGTGCCAGTAGTATTGACCCGAATCAGCCCCAGCATTTT. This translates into CASSIDPNQPQHF.

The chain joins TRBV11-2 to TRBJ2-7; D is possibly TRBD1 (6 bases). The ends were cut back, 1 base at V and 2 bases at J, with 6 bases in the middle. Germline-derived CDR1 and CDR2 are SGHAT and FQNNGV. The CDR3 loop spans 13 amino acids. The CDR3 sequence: CASSLGGPYEQYF. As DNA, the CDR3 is TGTGCCAGCAGCTTAGGGGGGCCCTACGAGCAGTACTTC. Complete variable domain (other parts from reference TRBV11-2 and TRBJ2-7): EAGVAQSPRYKIIEKRQSVAFWCNPISGHATLYWYQQILGQGPKLLIQFQNNGVVDDSQLPKDRFSAERLKGVDSTLKIQPAKLEDSAVYLCASSLGGPYEQYFGPGTRLTVT.

CDR3 loop: CASRRGGIGEKLFF. CDR3 DNA: TGTGCCAGCAGGAGGGGGGGGATAGGTGAAAAACTGTTTTTT. This sequence joins TRBV2 and TRBJ1-4; tentative D call: TRBD1 (6 bases). Between the trimmed V and J ends, which lost 6 bases and 7 bases, there was a span of 15 bases. CDR3 length: 14 amino acids. The V gene's germline CDR1 is SNHLY and CDR2 FYNNEI.

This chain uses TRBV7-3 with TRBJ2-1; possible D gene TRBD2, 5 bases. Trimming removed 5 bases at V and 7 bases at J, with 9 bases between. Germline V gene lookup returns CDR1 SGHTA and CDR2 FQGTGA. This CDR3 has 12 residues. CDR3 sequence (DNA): TGTGCCAGCAGCCCATCGGGGAATGAGCAGTTCTTC. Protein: CASSPSGNEQFF. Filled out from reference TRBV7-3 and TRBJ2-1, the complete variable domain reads GAGVSQTPSNKVTEKGKYVELRCDPISGHTALYWYRQSLGQGPEFLIYFQGTGAADDSGLPNDRFFAVRPEGSVSTLKIQRTERGDSAVYLCASSPSGNEQFFGPGTRLTVL.

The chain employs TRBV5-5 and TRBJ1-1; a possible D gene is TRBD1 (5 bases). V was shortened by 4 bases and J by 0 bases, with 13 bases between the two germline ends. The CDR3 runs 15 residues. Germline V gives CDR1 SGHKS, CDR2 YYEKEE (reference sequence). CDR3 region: CASSRTGILNTEAFF. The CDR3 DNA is TGTGCCAGCAGCCGAACAGGAATCTTGAACACTGAAGCTTTCTTT.

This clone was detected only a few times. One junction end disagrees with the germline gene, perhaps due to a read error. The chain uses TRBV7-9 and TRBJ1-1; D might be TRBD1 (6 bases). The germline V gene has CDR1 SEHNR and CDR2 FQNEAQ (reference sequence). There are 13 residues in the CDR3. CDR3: CASSLGDTADCLF. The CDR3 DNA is TGTGCCAGCAGCTTAGGGGACACAGCGGACTGTTTGTTT.

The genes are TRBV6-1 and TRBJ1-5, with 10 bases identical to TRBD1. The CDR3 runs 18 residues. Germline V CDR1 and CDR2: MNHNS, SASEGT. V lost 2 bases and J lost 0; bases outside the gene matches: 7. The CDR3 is CASSERTGGKYSNQPQHF. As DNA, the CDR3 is TGTGCCAGCAGTGAACGGACAGGGGGAAAATATAGCAATCAGCCCCAGCATTTT.

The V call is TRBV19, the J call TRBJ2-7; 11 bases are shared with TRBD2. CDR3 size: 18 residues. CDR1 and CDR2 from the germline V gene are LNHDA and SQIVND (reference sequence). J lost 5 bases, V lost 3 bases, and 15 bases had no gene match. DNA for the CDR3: TGTGCCAGTAGTATCGGTCTAGCGGGAGGTCTAAGGGGCCACGAGCAGTACTTC. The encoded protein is CASSIGLAGGLRGHEQYF.